Listed below are T cell receptor beta chains from one sample, sequenced in a study of cytomegalovirus exposure and HLA in healthy donors. TCRdb keeps only in-frame clones here, not all; method: immunoSEQ multiplex PCR. The table lists about 160,000 clones, roughly four fifths of them singletons. The source material was PBMCs. The receptors stem from a young woman in good health and CMV-seronegative. Both conserved end residues are part of each CDR3. Each record gives: V gene, D gene, J gene, clone size, CDR3 protein, CDR3 DNA. D genes are given only for firm matches. Size is omitted from some rows. Given values are once, few, many or a class for expanded clones.

v_gene: TRBV5-1
d_gene: NA
j_gene: TRBJ2-5
abundance: NA
CDR3aa: CASSLAIPGRDISNF
CDR3nt: TGCGCCAGCAGCTTGGCGATTCCCGGTCGGGACATCTCCAACTTC

v_gene: TRBV10-3
d_gene: NA
j_gene: TRBJ1-5
abundance: NA
CDR3aa: CAISDSRGNSNQPQHF
CDR3nt: TGTGCCATCAGTGACTCCAGGGGAAATAGCAATCAGCCCCAGCATTTT

v_gene: TRBV5-1
d_gene: NA
j_gene: TRBJ2-5
abundance: NA
CDR3aa: CASSPDNRVYQETQYF
CDR3nt: TGCGCCAGCAGCCCAGACAACAGGGTTTACCAAGAGACCCAGTACTTC

v_gene: TRBV7-8
d_gene: TRBD1
j_gene: TRBJ1-5
abundance: NA
CDR3aa: CASSLHGRQGEKPQHF
CDR3nt: TGTGCCAGCAGCTTACATGGTCGACAGGGGGAGAAGCCCCAGCATTTT

v_gene: TRBV6-5
d_gene: NA
j_gene: TRBJ2-7
abundance: NA
CDR3aa: CASSYSGTDTYEQYF
CDR3nt: TGTGCCAGCAGTTACTCAGGGACTGATACCTACGAGCAGTACTTC

v_gene: TRBV2
d_gene: TRBD2
j_gene: TRBJ2-1
abundance: NA
CDR3aa: CASRIAGISYNEQFF
CDR3nt: TGTGCCAGCAGGATAGCGGGGATCTCCTACAATGAGCAGTTCTTC

v_gene: TRBV9
d_gene: TRBD1
j_gene: TRBJ2-7
abundance: few
CDR3aa: CASSVDRGTLEQYF
CDR3nt: TGTGCCAGCAGCGTAGACAGGGGAACTCTCGAGCAGTACTTC

v_gene: TRBV2
d_gene: NA
j_gene: TRBJ2-5
abundance: NA
CDR3aa: CASRLLEETQYF
CDR3nt: TGTGCCAGCAGACTGCTAGAAGAGACCCAGTACTTC

v_gene: TRBV14
d_gene: NA
j_gene: TRBJ1-2
abundance: NA
CDR3aa: CASSQPGHAYGYTF
CDR3nt: TGTGCCAGCAGCCAACCGGGACACGCATATGGCTACACCTTC

v_gene: TRBV9
d_gene: NA
j_gene: TRBJ2-3
abundance: NA
CDR3aa: CASSVAPPDTQYF
CDR3nt: TGTGCCAGCAGCGTAGCTCCCCCAGATACGCAGTATTTT

v_gene: TRBV29-1
d_gene: NA
j_gene: TRBJ2-1
abundance: NA
CDR3aa: CSGIEYNEQFF
CDR3nt: TGCAGCGGTATAGAGTACAATGAGCAGTTCTTC

v_gene: TRBV7-3
d_gene: TRBD2
j_gene: TRBJ2-1
abundance: NA
CDR3aa: CASSRSSGTTQNEQFF
CDR3nt: TGTGCCAGCAGTCGATCTTCCGGGACTACTCAAAATGAGCAGTTCTTC

v_gene: TRBV5-8
d_gene: TRBD1
j_gene: TRBJ2-7
abundance: NA
CDR3aa: CASRGDRRSYEQYF
CDR3nt: TGTGCCAGCAGGGGGGACAGGCGATCCTACGAGCAGTACTTC

v_gene: TRBV9
d_gene: NA
j_gene: TRBJ1-5
abundance: once
CDR3aa: CASSADGQSNQPQHF
CDR3nt: TGTGCCAGCAGCGCTGACGGACAGAGCAATCAGCCCCAGCATTTT

v_gene: TRBV6-5
d_gene: NA
j_gene: TRBJ1-6
abundance: NA
CDR3aa: CASSSSGAGLAALHF
CDR3nt: TGTGCCAGCAGTTCTTCTGGGGCAGGCCTGGCCGCTCTCCACTTT

v_gene: TRBV6-1
d_gene: NA
j_gene: TRBJ2-7
abundance: NA
CDR3aa: CASTGGRTSSYEQYF
CDR3nt: TGTGCCAGCACCGGCGGTCGGACAAGCTCCTACGAGCAGTACTTC

v_gene: TRBV5-1
d_gene: NA
j_gene: TRBJ2-6
abundance: NA
CDR3aa: CASSPGQWYSGANVLTF
CDR3nt: TGCGCCAGCAGCCCCGGACAGTGGTACTCTGGGGCCAACGTCCTGACTTTC

v_gene: TRBV28
d_gene: TRBD2
j_gene: TRBJ2-7
abundance: few
CDR3aa: CASRLAGGNEQYF
CDR3nt: TGTGCCAGCAGACTAGCGGGAGGAAACGAGCAGTACTTC

v_gene: TRBV13
d_gene: TRBD1
j_gene: TRBJ2-7
abundance: NA
CDR3aa: CASSLRRSRGPYEQYF
CDR3nt: TGTGCCAGCAGCTTAAGAAGGTCCAGGGGGCCCTACGAGCAGTACTTC

v_gene: TRBV18
d_gene: NA
j_gene: TRBJ2-7
abundance: NA
CDR3aa: CASSTGPTVGPYEQYF
CDR3nt: TGTGCCAGCTCAACCGGGCCGACAGTAGGCCCCTACGAGCAGTACTTC

v_gene: TRBV7-9
d_gene: NA
j_gene: TRBJ2-5
abundance: NA
CDR3aa: CASLGPQGWTQYF
CDR3nt: TGTGCCAGCCTAGGGCCTCAGGGGTGGACCCAGTACTTC

v_gene: TRBV27
d_gene: TRBD1
j_gene: TRBJ2-7
abundance: NA
CDR3aa: CASSLDRGLEQYF
CDR3nt: TGTGCCAGCAGCCTGGACAGGGGGCTTGAGCAGTACTTC

v_gene: TRBV27
d_gene: TRBD2
j_gene: TRBJ2-1
abundance: NA
CDR3aa: CASKTRRVAGASEQFF
CDR3nt: TGTGCCAGCAAGACCCGGCGGGTAGCGGGAGCTTCTGAGCAGTTCTTC

v_gene: TRBV10-3
d_gene: TRBD1
j_gene: TRBJ2-3
abundance: NA
CDR3aa: CAISGTGGMGNTDTQYF
CDR3nt: TGTGCCATCAGTGGGACAGGGGGCATGGGCAACACAGATACGCAGTATTTT

v_gene: TRBV18
d_gene: TRBD1
j_gene: TRBJ1-4
abundance: NA
CDR3aa: CASSIRTGAGEKLFF
CDR3nt: TGTGCCAGCTCGATAAGGACAGGGGCAGGGGAAAAACTGTTTTTT

v_gene: TRBV6-5
d_gene: NA
j_gene: TRBJ2-6
abundance: NA
CDR3aa: CASSSFSGTGANVLTF
CDR3nt: TGTGCCAGCAGTTCTTTTTCGGGGACTGGGGCCAACGTCCTGACTTTC

v_gene: TRBV2
d_gene: NA
j_gene: TRBJ2-5
abundance: NA
CDR3aa: CASTVQETQYF
CDR3nt: TGTGCCAGCACGGTCCAAGAGACCCAGTACTTC

v_gene: TRBV11-2
d_gene: TRBD1
j_gene: TRBJ1-1
abundance: few
CDR3aa: CASSSRQGANTEAFF
CDR3nt: TGTGCCAGCAGCTCCCGACAGGGGGCGAACACTGAAGCTTTCTTT

v_gene: TRBV9
d_gene: TRBD2
j_gene: TRBJ2-1
abundance: NA
CDR3aa: CASSVSGRNTYNEQFF
CDR3nt: TGTGCCAGCAGCGTAAGCGGGAGAAATACCTACAATGAGCAGTTCTTC

v_gene: TRBV5-1
d_gene: TRBD1
j_gene: TRBJ2-6
abundance: NA
CDR3aa: CASSPGQAGANVLTF
CDR3nt: TGCGCCAGCAGCCCCGGACAGGCTGGGGCCAACGTCCTGACTTTC

v_gene: TRBV28
d_gene: NA
j_gene: TRBJ1-2
abundance: few
CDR3aa: CASLSSMGGADGYTF
CDR3nt: TGTGCCAGCCTATCAAGCATGGGGGGGGCGGATGGCTACACCTTC

v_gene: TRBV6-5
d_gene: TRBD1
j_gene: TRBJ2-3
abundance: NA
CDR3aa: CASRNAGGRTDTQYF
CDR3nt: TGTGCCAGCAGGAACGCAGGGGGTAGGACAGATACGCAGTATTTT

v_gene: TRBV11-2
d_gene: NA
j_gene: TRBJ2-7
abundance: NA
CDR3aa: CASSFGTYEQYF
CDR3nt: TGTGCCAGCAGCTTCGGGACCTACGAGCAGTACTTC

v_gene: TRBV11-2
d_gene: NA
j_gene: TRBJ2-5
abundance: NA
CDR3aa: CASSLGGGGQETQYF
CDR3nt: TGTGCCAGCAGCTTAGGCGGGGGCGGCCAAGAGACCCAGTACTTC

v_gene: TRBV27
d_gene: NA
j_gene: TRBJ2-5
abundance: NA
CDR3aa: CASSLSSGGEKQYF
CDR3nt: TGTGCCAGCAGTTTATCATCCGGCGGAGAGAAGCAGTACTTC

v_gene: TRBV19
d_gene: NA
j_gene: TRBJ1-2
abundance: NA
CDR3aa: CASSTRTQAYGYTF
CDR3nt: TGTGCCAGTAGTACACGGACACAAGCCTATGGCTACACCTTC

v_gene: TRBV6-5
d_gene: TRBD2
j_gene: TRBJ2-1
abundance: NA
CDR3aa: CASSYLSGRKFF
CDR3nt: TGTGCCAGCAGTTACCTGAGCGGGAGGAAGTTCTTC

v_gene: TRBV5-8
d_gene: NA
j_gene: TRBJ1-6
abundance: once
CDR3aa: CASSLGRGSHNSPLHF
CDR3nt: TGTGCCAGCAGCTTGGGGAGAGGCAGTCATAATTCACCCCTCCACTTT

v_gene: TRBV9
d_gene: TRBD2
j_gene: TRBJ2-1
abundance: NA
CDR3aa: CASSASLAGESREQFF
CDR3nt: TGTGCCAGCAGCGCTTCTCTAGCGGGAGAAAGCCGTGAGCAGTTCTTC

v_gene: TRBV10-3
d_gene: TRBD1
j_gene: TRBJ1-1
abundance: few
CDR3aa: CANDRGTEAFF
CDR3nt: TGTGCCAACGACAGGGGCACTGAAGCTTTCTTT

v_gene: TRBV7-8
d_gene: NA
j_gene: TRBJ1-1
abundance: NA
CDR3aa: CASSPNRDRYTEAFF
CDR3nt: TGTGCCAGCAGCCCAAACAGGGATCGGTACACTGAAGCTTTCTTT

v_gene: TRBV2
d_gene: NA
j_gene: TRBJ1-2
abundance: NA
CDR3aa: CASSRPTGSPNYGYTF
CDR3nt: TGTGCCAGCAGTAGACCTACAGGGTCGCCCAACTATGGCTACACCTTC

v_gene: TRBV11-2
d_gene: NA
j_gene: TRBJ1-1
abundance: NA
CDR3aa: CASSLDPAGVDEAFF
CDR3nt: TGTGCCAGCAGCTTAGATCCGGCAGGGGTGGATGAAGCTTTCTTT

v_gene: TRBV5-1
d_gene: NA
j_gene: TRBJ2-3
abundance: few
CDR3aa: CASIIVQSTDTQYF
CDR3nt: TGCGCCAGCATCATCGTACAGAGCACAGATACGCAGTATTTT

v_gene: TRBV27
d_gene: NA
j_gene: TRBJ2-1
abundance: NA
CDR3aa: CASSFTRTAGNEQFF
CDR3nt: TGTGCCAGCAGTTTCACGCGGACGGCAGGGAATGAGCAGTTCTTC

v_gene: TRBV7-9
d_gene: NA
j_gene: TRBJ1-5
abundance: NA
CDR3aa: CASSFSTDSYSNQPQHF
CDR3nt: TGTGCCAGCAGCTTTTCGACCGACAGTTATAGCAATCAGCCCCAGCATTTT

v_gene: TRBV2
d_gene: TRBD2
j_gene: TRBJ2-5
abundance: once
CDR3aa: CASSWISGGRETQYF
CDR3nt: TGTGCCAGCAGTTGGATCAGCGGGGGCCGTGAGACCCAGTACTTC

v_gene: TRBV6-1
d_gene: NA
j_gene: TRBJ2-3
abundance: few
CDR3aa: CASSEALGGSTDTQYF
CDR3nt: TGTGCCAGCAGTGAAGCGCTCGGGGGTTCCACAGATACGCAGTATTTT

v_gene: TRBV4-1
d_gene: TRBD1
j_gene: TRBJ1-2
abundance: NA
CDR3aa: CASSSRGIDYGYTF
CDR3nt: TGCGCCAGCAGCTCCAGGGGGATAGACTATGGCTACACCTTC

v_gene: TRBV5-1
d_gene: TRBD2
j_gene: TRBJ2-7
abundance: NA
CDR3aa: CASSLTGEGSYEQYF
CDR3nt: TGCGCCAGCAGCTTGACGGGGGAGGGTTCCTACGAGCAGTACTTC

v_gene: TRBV18
d_gene: TRBD2
j_gene: TRBJ2-3
abundance: NA
CDR3aa: CASSPFPRVGTSGKVRTDTQYF
CDR3nt: TGTGCCAGCTCACCCTTCCCCCGGGTCGGGACTAGCGGGAAGGTACGCACAGATACGCAGTATTTT

v_gene: TRBV5-5
d_gene: NA
j_gene: TRBJ2-5
abundance: few
CDR3aa: CASSLIDYIEETQYF
CDR3nt: TGTGCCAGCAGCCTAATCGACTATATTGAAGAGACCCAGTACTTC

v_gene: TRBV12-2
d_gene: NA
j_gene: TRBJ1-5
abundance: NA
CDR3aa: CASRLGTGSLCNQPQHF
CDR3nt: TGTGCAAGTCGCTTAGGGACAGGGAGCCTCTGCAATCAGCCCCAGCATTTT

v_gene: TRBV7-2
d_gene: NA
j_gene: TRBJ1-2
abundance: NA
CDR3aa: CASSLGPRDYGYTF
CDR3nt: TGTGCCAGCAGCTTAGGTCCTCGAGACTATGGCTACACCTTC